These 5 T cell receptor beta chains came from one sample sequenced in a study of OX40 agonist ivuxolimab in advanced cancers. The table came from immunoSEQ multiplex PCR; TCRdb's copy has only in-frame clones and leaves some out. The sample has around 82,000 clones, 85% to 90% seen once. The sample in question was CD4+ or CD8+ T cells sorted from blood, obtained in a trial of the OX40 agonist ivuxolimab. Every receptor here comes from an adult with an advanced solid tumor such as melanoma, head and neck, liver or kidney cancer.

The chain combines TRBV7-8 with TRBJ1-1, with 7 bases lining up with TRBD1. The CDR3 consists of 17 residues. Germline lookup yields CDR1 SGHVS and CDR2 FQNEAQ. Losses at the gene ends were 2 bases for V and 2 bases for J; bases not matched to a gene: 11. The CDR3 DNA follows: TGTGCCAGCAGCTTATATGGAGGGGGCGCATCTAACACTGAAGCTTTCTTT. Its protein is CASSLYGGGASNTEAFF.

The count of this clone is one. This rearrangement joins TRBV6-6 to TRBJ1-2; a possible D gene is TRBD1 (5 bases). CDR3 length: 15 amino acids. V was trimmed by 5 bases and J by 5 bases, leaving 18 bases between them. Germline CDR1 and CDR2: MNHNY and SVGAGI (reference sequence). CDR3 region: CASSPTRQGLYGYTF. The CDR3 nucleotides read TGTGCCAGCAGTCCGACCCGCCAGGGCTTATATGGCTACACCTTC.

The genes are TRBV19 and TRBJ1-1, with no clear D. CDR3 length: 14 residues. Per germline, CDR1 LNHDA and CDR2 SQIVND (reference sequence). The V and J ends lost 6 bases and 3 bases respectively, with 14 bases between them. The CDR3 coding sequence is TGTGCCAGTAGCCCCCGAGGGTCGGACACTGAAGCTTTCTTT. Translating it yields CASSPRGSDTEAFF.

In its sample, this clone was seen once. The rearrangement uses TRBV11-2 and TRBJ1-1, with D possibly matching TRBD1 (6 bases). The V end lost 4 bases, the J end lost 6 bases, and 18 bases lay between the germline ends. The germline gives CDR1 SGHAT, CDR2 FQNNGV. CDR3 length: 15 amino acids. The CDR3 protein is CASSSLGGAVAEAFF. In DNA form, the CDR3 reads TGTGCCAGCAGCTCCCTCGGGGGGGCGGTCGCTGAAGCTTTCTTT.

The chain joins TRBV18 to TRBJ1-5, with TRBD1 identical over 7 bases. Germline trimming cut 6 bases from V and 0 bases from J; bases unmatched to any gene: 2. CDR3 size: 14 residues. Germline values: CDR1 KGHSH, CDR2 LQKENI. DNA for the CDR3: TGTGCCAGCTCGACAGGGTATAGCAATCAGCCCCAGCATTTT. Translating gives CASSTGYSNQPQHF. Filled out from reference TRBV18 and TRBJ1-5, the complete variable domain reads NAGVMQNPRHLVRRRGQEARLRCSPMKGHSHVYWYRQLPEEGLKFMVYLQKENIIDESGMPKERFSAEFPKEGPSILRIQQVVRGDSAAYFCASSTGYSNQPQHFGDGTRLSIL.